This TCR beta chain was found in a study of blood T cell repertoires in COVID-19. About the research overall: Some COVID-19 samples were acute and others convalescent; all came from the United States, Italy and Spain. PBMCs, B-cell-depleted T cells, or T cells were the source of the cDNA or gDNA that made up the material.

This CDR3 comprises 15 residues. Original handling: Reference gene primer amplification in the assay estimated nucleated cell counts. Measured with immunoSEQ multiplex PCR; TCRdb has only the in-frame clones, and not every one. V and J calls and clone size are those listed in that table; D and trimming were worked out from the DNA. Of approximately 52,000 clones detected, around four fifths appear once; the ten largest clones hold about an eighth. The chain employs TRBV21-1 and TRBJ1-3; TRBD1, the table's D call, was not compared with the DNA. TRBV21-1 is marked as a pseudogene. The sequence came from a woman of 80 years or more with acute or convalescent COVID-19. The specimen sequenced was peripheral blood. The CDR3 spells CASSKGAGPGNTIYF. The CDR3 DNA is TGTGCCAGCAGCAAAGGAGCAGGGCCGGGAAACACCATATATTTT.